The rows below give T cell receptor beta chains drawn from one sample of a study of blood T cell repertoires in COVID-19. Using immunoSEQ multiplex PCR, the repertoire was profiled, and TCRdb retains in-frame clones only, with some absent. The sample includes 150,000 to 200,000 clones, 88% seen only once; the top ten take 6.6%. The sequenced sample consisted of PBMCs or T cells enriched from blood (not recorded which). The receptors were gathered from a woman in her forties or fifties who had recovered from COVID-19. CDR3s include the opening cysteine and the closing phenylalanine or tryptophan. D genes are given only for firm matches. Size is omitted from some rows. Given values are once, few, many or a class for expanded clones.

CASSLIAGGGDTQYF	TGTGCCAGCAGCCTAATAGCGGGGGGTGGAGATACGCAGTATTTT	TRBV9	TRBD2	TRBJ2-3	NA
CASRRGGIATNEKLFF	TGTGCCAGTAGAAGGGGGGGGATTGCAACTAATGAAAAACTGTTTTTT	TRBV19	NA	TRBJ1-4	NA
CATQRSSGNTIYF	TGTGCCACCCAAAGGAGCTCTGGAAACACCATATATTTT	TRBV19	NA	TRBJ1-3	NA
CASSLGTLTFGYTF	TGTGCCAGCAGCTTGGGAACACTAACTTTTGGCTACACCTTC	TRBV5-6	NA	TRBJ1-2	NA
CASSVEGGHYNEQFF	TGTGCCAGCAGCGTAGAGGGGGGGCATTACAATGAGCAGTTCTTC	TRBV9	NA	TRBJ2-1	few
CASSDRGAYGYTF	TGTGCCAGCAGTGACAGGGGAGCCTATGGCTACACCTTC	TRBV12-3/TRBV12-4	TRBD1	TRBJ1-2	NA
CASSSKIPRGETQYF	TGTGCCAGCTCAAGTAAGATTCCAAGGGGAGAGACCCAGTACTTC	TRBV18	NA	TRBJ2-5	NA
CASSTSGTAYGYTF	TGTGCCAGCAGCACATCCGGGACAGCGTATGGCTACACCTTC	TRBV7-2	TRBD1	TRBJ1-2	NA
CASSSQMNTEAFF	TGTGCCAGTAGTAGCCAGATGAACACTGAAGCTTTCTTT	TRBV19	NA	TRBJ1-1	NA
CASSPYARQSSRGTEAFF	TGTGCCAGCAGCCCCTATGCCCGGCAGTCCTCCCGGGGGACTGAAGCTTTCTTT	TRBV3-1/TRBV3-2	NA	TRBJ1-1	NA
CASSFGGQSYGYTF	TGTGCCAGCAGCTTCGGTGGACAGTCTTATGGCTACACCTTC	TRBV11-2	NA	TRBJ1-2	NA
CASSLTGTGGKETQYF	TGTGCCAGCAGCCTAACCGGGACAGGGGGCAAAGAGACCCAGTACTTC	TRBV11-2	TRBD1	TRBJ2-5	NA
CAISRQAQETQYF	TGTGCCATCAGCCGACAGGCGCAAGAGACCCAGTACTTC	TRBV10-3	NA	TRBJ2-5	NA
CASSQVGQASYEQYF	TGTGCCAGCAGCCAAGTTGGACAGGCCTCCTACGAGCAGTACTTC	TRBV4-2	TRBD1	TRBJ2-7	NA
CASSVRDRGSSGANVLTF	TGTGCCAGCAGTGTACGGGACAGGGGGTCTTCTGGGGCCAACGTCCTGACTTTC	TRBV2	TRBD1	TRBJ2-6	NA
CASTPPTPGGAFF	TGTGCCAGCACCCCACCTACTCCCGGGGGAGCTTTCTTT	TRBV6-2/TRBV6-3	NA	TRBJ1-1	NA
CASSYSSGPQPQHF	TGTGCCAGCAGTTACTCTTCAGGCCCTCAGCCCCAGCATTTT	TRBV6-6	NA	TRBJ1-5	NA
CASSKQGTVEPQHF	TGTGCCAGCTCAAAGCAGGGCACGGTTGAGCCCCAGCATTTT	TRBV18	NA	TRBJ1-5	NA
CASSFFSGGAYEQYF	TGTGCCAGCAGCTTTTTCAGCGGGGGGGCCTACGAGCAGTACTTC	TRBV11-3	TRBD2	TRBJ2-7	NA
CSASGQQGAKNIQYF	TGCAGTGCTAGTGGACAACAGGGGGCCAAAAACATTCAGTACTTC	TRBV20-1	TRBD1	TRBJ2-4	NA
CASSRGQTSGWQYF	TGCGCCAGCAGCCGGGGACAGACCTCCGGCTGGCAGTACTTC	TRBV4-1	TRBD1	TRBJ2-7	NA
CASSSRGVVTEAFF	TGTGCCAGCAGCTCCCGGGGGGTGGTAACTGAAGCTTTCTTT	TRBV7-2	NA	TRBJ1-1	once
CASSPIHSGGTDTQYF	TGTGCCAGCAGTCCTATACATAGCGGGGGCACAGATACGCAGTATTTT	TRBV3-1/TRBV3-2	TRBD2	TRBJ2-3	once
CASSEGTGSNEKLFF	TGTGCCAGCAGCGAAGGGACAGGGAGTAATGAAAAACTGTTTTTT	TRBV7-9	TRBD1	TRBJ1-4	NA
CASSVDPGLENEQFF	TGTGCCAGCAGCGTAGACCCGGGACTAGAGAATGAGCAGTTCTTC	TRBV9	TRBD2	TRBJ2-1	NA
CASSLLGGPTDTQYF	TGCGCCAGCAGCCTTCTGGGGGGGCCCACAGATACGCAGTATTTT	TRBV4-1	NA	TRBJ2-3	NA
CASSDRGGNTEAFF	TGTGCCAGCAGTGATCGAGGGGGTAACACTGAAGCTTTCTTT	TRBV2	NA	TRBJ1-1	few
CASRRAGEAFF	TGTGCCAGCAGGAGGGCCGGGGAAGCTTTCTTT	TRBV27	NA	TRBJ1-1	NA
CASSTQATGELFF	TGTGCCAGTAGTACACAGGCCACCGGGGAGCTGTTTTTT	TRBV19	NA	TRBJ2-2	NA
CASSQRTGTEKLFF	TGTGCCAGCAGTCAGAGGACAGGGACAGAAAAACTGTTTTTT	TRBV7-9	TRBD1	TRBJ1-4	NA
CASSQAWGDATYEQYF	TGCGCCAGCAGCCAAGCATGGGGGGATGCGACCTACGAGCAGTACTTC	TRBV4-1	NA	TRBJ2-7	NA
CASTNGGGGQGETDTQYF	TGTGCCAGCACCAATGGAGGGGGGGGACAGGGGGAAACAGATACGCAGTATTTT	TRBV27	TRBD1	TRBJ2-3	NA
CASSYIAGGYDIQYF	TGTGCCAGCAGTTACATTGCAGGGGGCTACGACATTCAGTACTTC	TRBV6-2/TRBV6-3	TRBD1	TRBJ2-4	NA
CASSEAGGANEQFF	TGTGCCAGCAGTGAAGCGGGTGGGGCGAATGAGCAGTTCTTC	TRBV6-1	NA	TRBJ2-1	NA
CASSPRAGANTGELFF	TGTGCCAGCTCACCAAGAGCCGGGGCGAACACCGGGGAGCTGTTTTTT	TRBV18	NA	TRBJ2-2	NA
CASSTSGSEQYF	TGTGCCAGTAGTACATCAGGGTCCGAGCAGTACTTC	TRBV19	NA	TRBJ2-7	NA
CASRPRTGAGNTIYF	TGTGCCAGCAGACCGAGGACAGGGGCCGGAAACACCATATATTTT	TRBV6-5	TRBD1	TRBJ1-3	NA
CASRSGQNNSPLHF	TGTGCCAGCAGGTCGGGACAGAATAATTCACCCCTCCACTTT	TRBV3-1/TRBV3-2	TRBD1	TRBJ1-6	NA
CSVVTGRGGNQPQHF	TGCAGCGTTGTTACCGGACGGGGAGGCAATCAGCCCCAGCATTTT	TRBV29-1	NA	TRBJ1-5	NA
CASSGFWSGRDEKLFF	TGCGCCAGCAGTGGTTTCTGGTCAGGGAGGGATGAAAAACTGTTTTTT	TRBV10-1	NA	TRBJ1-4	NA
CASSGTGGLYEQYF	TGCGCCAGCAGCGGTACAGGGGGGTTATACGAGCAGTACTTC	TRBV5-1	TRBD1	TRBJ2-7	NA
CASSQLPPGSGNTIYF	TGCGCCAGCAGCCAACTACCACCGGGCTCTGGAAACACCATATATTTT	TRBV4-1	NA	TRBJ1-3	few
CASSPARAGGYEQYF	TGTGCCAGCAGTCCCGCAAGAGCGGGGGGCTACGAGCAGTACTTC	TRBV6-6	TRBD2	TRBJ2-7	NA
CASSPGGANYGYTF	TGTGCCAGCAGCCCCGGGGGAGCTAACTATGGCTACACCTTC	TRBV7-8	NA	TRBJ1-2	NA
CASRIQGSTNEKLFF	TGTGCCAGTAGGATACAGGGGAGCACTAATGAAAAACTGTTTTTT	TRBV19	TRBD1	TRBJ1-4	NA
CASSLGRGRNTEAFF	TGTGCCAGCAGCTTAGGTAGGGGTCGGAACACTGAAGCTTTCTTT	TRBV7-2	NA	TRBJ1-1	NA
CASSPSGFQDTQYF	TGTGCCAGCTCACCTTCAGGGTTTCAAGATACGCAGTATTTT	TRBV18	NA	TRBJ2-3	NA
CASSLGEGTQYF	TGTGCCAGCAGCTTAGGGGAGGGCACGCAGTATTTT	TRBV7-3	TRBD2	TRBJ2-3	NA
CASSLQGAWYGYTF	TGTGCCAGCAGCTTACAGGGGGCTTGGTATGGCTACACCTTC	TRBV7-9	TRBD1	TRBJ1-2	NA
CASSPHFSGTQYF	TGTGCCAGCAGCCCACACTTTAGCGGGACCCAGTACTTC	TRBV7-3	NA	TRBJ2-5	NA
CASSGASGGRYEQYF	TGTGCCAGCAGTGGCGCCAGCGGGGGGAGGTACGAGCAGTACTTC	TRBV28	TRBD2	TRBJ2-7	NA
CASSYRDRGTEAFF	TGCGCCAGCAGCTACCGGGACAGGGGCACTGAAGCTTTCTTT	TRBV5-1	TRBD1	TRBJ1-1	NA
CASTKGQDTEAFF	TGTGCCAGTACCAAGGGACAGGACACTGAAGCTTTCTTT	TRBV19	TRBD1	TRBJ1-1	NA
CASSLDQSGTSGGSSYNEQFF	TGCGCCAGCAGCTTGGACCAATCCGGGACTAGCGGGGGGAGCTCCTACAATGAGCAGTTCTTC	TRBV5-1	TRBD2	TRBJ2-1	once
CASSQVRGAKPQHF	TGTGCCAGCAGCCAAGTTCGGGGGGCTAAGCCCCAGCATTTT	TRBV3-1/TRBV3-2	NA	TRBJ1-5	NA